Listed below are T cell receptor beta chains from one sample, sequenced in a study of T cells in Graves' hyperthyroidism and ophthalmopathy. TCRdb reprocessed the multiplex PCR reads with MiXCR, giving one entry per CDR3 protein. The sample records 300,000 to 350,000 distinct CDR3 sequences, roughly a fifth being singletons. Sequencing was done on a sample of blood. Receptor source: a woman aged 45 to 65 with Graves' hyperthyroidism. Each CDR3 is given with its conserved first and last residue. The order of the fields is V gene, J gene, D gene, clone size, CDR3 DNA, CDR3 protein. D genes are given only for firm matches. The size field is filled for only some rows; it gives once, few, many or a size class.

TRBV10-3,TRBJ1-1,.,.,TGTGCCATCACCCCAGCCATGAACACTGAAGCTTTCTTT,CAITPAMNTEAFF
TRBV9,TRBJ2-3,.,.,TGTGCCAGCAGCGTATCCCCAGATACAGATACGCAGTATTTT,CASSVSPDTDTQYF
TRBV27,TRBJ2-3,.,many,TGTGCCAGCAGTTTACGGGAGCGAGATACGCAGTATTTT,CASSLRERDTQYF
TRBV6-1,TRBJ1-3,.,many,TGTGCCAGCGAACGTAGGAGGAACTCGGGAAACACCATATATTTT,CASERRRNSGNTIYF
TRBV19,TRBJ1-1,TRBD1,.,TGTGCCAGTAGTAAACCGGGACAGGCTAACACTGAAGCTTTCTTT,CASSKPGQANTEAFF
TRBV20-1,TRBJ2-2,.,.,TGCAGTGCCGCATTGGTGGCGCTTGGGACCGGGGAGCTGTTTTTT,CSAALVALGTGELFF
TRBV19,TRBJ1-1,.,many,TGTGCCAGTAGTATTCTTTTCCCAGTACCGAACACTGAAGCTTTCTTT,CASSILFPVPNTEAFF
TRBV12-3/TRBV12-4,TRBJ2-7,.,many,TGTGCCAGCATTCGGACGGGTCGCCCTTACGAGCAGTACTTC,CASIRTGRPYEQYF
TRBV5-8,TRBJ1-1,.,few,TGTGCCAGCAGCTTGGGGTTAACAACACACGCTGAAGCTTTCTTT,CASSLGLTTHAEAFF
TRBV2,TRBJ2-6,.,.,TGCGCCAGCTCAGGAGGGGCCAACGTCCTGACTTTC,CASSGGANVLTF
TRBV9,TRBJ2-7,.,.,TGTGCCAGCAGCCCCTCAGGGGTGGGGTACGAGCAGTACTTC,CASSPSGVGYEQYF